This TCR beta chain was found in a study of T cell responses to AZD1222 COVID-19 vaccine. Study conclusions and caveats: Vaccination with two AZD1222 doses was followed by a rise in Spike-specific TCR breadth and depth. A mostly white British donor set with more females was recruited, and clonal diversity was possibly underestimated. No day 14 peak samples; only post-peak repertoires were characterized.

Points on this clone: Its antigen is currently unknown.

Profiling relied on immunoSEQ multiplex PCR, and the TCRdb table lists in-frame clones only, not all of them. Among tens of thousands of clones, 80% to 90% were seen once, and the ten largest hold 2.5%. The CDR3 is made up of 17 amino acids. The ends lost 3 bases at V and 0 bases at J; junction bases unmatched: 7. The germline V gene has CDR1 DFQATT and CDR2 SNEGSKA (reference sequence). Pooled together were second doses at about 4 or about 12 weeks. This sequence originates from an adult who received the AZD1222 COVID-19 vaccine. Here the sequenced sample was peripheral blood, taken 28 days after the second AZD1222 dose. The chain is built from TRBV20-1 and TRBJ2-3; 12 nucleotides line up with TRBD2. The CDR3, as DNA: TGCAGTGCTAGTTGGGCTAGCGGGAGGGGGAGCACAGATACGCAGTATTTT. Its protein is CSASWASGRGSTDTQYF.